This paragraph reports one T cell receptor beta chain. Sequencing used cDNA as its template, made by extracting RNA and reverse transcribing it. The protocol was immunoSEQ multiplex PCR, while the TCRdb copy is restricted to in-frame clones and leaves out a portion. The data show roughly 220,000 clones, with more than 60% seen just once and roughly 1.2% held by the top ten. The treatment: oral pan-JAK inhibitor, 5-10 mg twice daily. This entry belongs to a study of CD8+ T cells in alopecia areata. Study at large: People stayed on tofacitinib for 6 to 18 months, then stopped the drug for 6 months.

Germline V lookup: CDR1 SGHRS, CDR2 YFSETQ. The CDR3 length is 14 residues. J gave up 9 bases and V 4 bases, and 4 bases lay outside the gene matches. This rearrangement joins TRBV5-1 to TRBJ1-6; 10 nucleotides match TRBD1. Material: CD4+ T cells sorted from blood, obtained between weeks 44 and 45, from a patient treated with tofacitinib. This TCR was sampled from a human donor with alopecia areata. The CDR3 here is CASSKGQGISPLHF. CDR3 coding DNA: TGCGCCAGCAGCAAGGGACAGGGGATTTCACCCCTCCACTTT. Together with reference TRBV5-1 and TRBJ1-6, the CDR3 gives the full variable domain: KAGVTQTPRYLIKTRGQQVTLSCSPISGHRSVSWYQQTPGQGLQFLFEYFSETQRNKGNFPGRFSGRQFSNSRSEMNVSTLELGDSALYLCASSKGQGISPLHFGNGTRLTVT.